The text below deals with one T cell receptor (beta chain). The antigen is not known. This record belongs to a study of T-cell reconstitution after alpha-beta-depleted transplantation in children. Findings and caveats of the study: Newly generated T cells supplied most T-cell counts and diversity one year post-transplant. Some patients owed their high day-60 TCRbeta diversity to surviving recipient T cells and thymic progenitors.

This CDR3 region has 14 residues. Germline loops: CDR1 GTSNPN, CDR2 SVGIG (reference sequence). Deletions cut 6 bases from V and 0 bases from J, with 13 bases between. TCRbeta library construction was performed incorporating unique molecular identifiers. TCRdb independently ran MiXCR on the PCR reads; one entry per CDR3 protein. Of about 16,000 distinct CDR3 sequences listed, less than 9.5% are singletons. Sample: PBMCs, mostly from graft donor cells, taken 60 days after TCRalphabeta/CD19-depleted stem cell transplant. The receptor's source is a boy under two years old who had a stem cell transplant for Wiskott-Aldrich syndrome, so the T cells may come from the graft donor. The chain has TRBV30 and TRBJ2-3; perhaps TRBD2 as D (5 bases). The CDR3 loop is CACTPTGSTDTQYF. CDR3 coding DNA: TGTGCCTGTACCCCTACGGGAAGCACAGATACGCAGTATTTT.